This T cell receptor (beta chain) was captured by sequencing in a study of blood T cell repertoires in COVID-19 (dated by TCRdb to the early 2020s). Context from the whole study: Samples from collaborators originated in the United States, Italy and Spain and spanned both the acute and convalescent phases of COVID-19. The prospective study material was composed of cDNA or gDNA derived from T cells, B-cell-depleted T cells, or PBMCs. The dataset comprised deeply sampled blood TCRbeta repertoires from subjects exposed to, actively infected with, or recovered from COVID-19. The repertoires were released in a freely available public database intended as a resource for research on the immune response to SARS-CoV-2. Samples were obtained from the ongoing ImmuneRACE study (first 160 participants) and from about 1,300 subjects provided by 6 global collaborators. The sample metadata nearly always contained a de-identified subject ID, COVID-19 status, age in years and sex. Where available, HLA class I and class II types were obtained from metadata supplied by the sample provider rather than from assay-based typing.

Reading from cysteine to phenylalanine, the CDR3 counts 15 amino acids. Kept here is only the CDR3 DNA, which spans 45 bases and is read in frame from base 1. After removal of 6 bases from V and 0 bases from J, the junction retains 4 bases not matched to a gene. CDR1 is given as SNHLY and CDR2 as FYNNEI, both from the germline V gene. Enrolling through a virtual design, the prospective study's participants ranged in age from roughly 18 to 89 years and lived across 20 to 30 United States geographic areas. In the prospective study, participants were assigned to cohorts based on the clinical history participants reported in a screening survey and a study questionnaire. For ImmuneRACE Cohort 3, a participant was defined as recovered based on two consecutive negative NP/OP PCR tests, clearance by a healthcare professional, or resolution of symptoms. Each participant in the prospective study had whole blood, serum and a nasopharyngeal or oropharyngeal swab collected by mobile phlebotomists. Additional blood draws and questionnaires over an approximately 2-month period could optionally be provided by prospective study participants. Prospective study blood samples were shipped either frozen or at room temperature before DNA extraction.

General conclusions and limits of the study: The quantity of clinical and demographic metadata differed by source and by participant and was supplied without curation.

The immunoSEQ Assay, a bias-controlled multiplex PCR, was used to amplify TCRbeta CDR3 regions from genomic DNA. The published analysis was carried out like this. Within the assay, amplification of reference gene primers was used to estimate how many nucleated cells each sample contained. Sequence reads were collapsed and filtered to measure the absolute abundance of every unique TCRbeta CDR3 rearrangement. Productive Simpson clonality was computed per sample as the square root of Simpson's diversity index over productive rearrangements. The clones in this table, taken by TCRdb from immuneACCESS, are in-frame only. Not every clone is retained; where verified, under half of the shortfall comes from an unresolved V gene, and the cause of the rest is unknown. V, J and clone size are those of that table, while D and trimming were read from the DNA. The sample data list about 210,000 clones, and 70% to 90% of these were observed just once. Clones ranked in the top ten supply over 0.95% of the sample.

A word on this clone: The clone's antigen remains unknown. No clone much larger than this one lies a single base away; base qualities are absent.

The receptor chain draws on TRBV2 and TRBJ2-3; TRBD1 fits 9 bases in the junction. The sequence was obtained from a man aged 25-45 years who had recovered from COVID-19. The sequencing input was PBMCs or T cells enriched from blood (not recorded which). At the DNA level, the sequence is TGTGCCAGCAGCGCCGGGACAGGGAGCACAGATACGCAGTATTTT. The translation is CASSAGTGSTDTQYF.